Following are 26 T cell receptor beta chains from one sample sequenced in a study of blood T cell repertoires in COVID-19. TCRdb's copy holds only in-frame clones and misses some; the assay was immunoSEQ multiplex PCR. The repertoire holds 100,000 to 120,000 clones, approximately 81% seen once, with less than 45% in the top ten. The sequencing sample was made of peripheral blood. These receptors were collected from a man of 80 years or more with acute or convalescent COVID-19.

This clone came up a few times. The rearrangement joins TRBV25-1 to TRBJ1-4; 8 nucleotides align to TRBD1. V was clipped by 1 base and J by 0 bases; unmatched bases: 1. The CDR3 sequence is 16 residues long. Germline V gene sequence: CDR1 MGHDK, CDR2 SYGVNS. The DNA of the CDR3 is TGTGCCAGCAGTGAATTGGGACAGGCAACTAATGAAAAACTGTTTTTT. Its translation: CASSELGQATNEKLFF.

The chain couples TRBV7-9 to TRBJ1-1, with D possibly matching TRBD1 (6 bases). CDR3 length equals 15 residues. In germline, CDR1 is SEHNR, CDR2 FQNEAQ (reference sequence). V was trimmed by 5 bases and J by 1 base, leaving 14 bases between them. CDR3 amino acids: CASSPRSRGNTEAFF. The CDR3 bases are TGTGCCAGCAGCCCTCGGAGCAGGGGGAACACTGAAGCTTTCTTT.

CDR3 nucleotide sequence: TGTGCCAGCTCACCAAGGGCAGGGGGTGGTCAGCCCCAGCATTTT. Its translation is CASSPRAGGGQPQHF. V and J are TRBV18 and TRBJ1-5; 7 positions match TRBD1. V lost 2 bases to trimming and J lost 6 bases; unmatched junction nucleotides: 7. CDR3 length: 15 residues. The germline V gene encodes CDR1 KGHSH and CDR2 LQKENI. The whole variable domain, remainder taken from reference TRBV18 and TRBJ1-5, is NAGVMQNPRHLVRRRGQEARLRCSPMKGHSHVYWYRQLPEEGLKFMVYLQKENIIDESGMPKERFSAEFPKEGPSILRIQQVVRGDSAAYFCASSPRAGGGQPQHFGDGTRLSIL.

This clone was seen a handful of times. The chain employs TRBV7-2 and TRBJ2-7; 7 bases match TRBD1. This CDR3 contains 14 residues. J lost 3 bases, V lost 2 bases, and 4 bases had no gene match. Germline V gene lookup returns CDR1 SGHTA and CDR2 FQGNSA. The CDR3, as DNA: TGTGCCAGCAGCTTATTGGGACAGTACTACGAGCAGTACTTC. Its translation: CASSLLGQYYEQYF.

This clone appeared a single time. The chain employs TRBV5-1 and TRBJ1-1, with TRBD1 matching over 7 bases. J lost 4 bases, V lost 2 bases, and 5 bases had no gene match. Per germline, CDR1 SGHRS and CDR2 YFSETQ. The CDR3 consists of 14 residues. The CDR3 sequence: CASSFSQGSTEAFF. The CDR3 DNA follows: TGCGCCAGCAGCTTCTCACAGGGGAGCACTGAAGCTTTCTTT. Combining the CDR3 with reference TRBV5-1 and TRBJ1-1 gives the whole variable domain KAGVTQTPRYLIKTRGQQVTLSCSPISGHRSVSWYQQTPGQGLQFLFEYFSETQRNKGNFPGRFSGRQFSNSRSEMNVSTLELGDSALYLCASSFSQGSTEAFFGQGTRLTVV.

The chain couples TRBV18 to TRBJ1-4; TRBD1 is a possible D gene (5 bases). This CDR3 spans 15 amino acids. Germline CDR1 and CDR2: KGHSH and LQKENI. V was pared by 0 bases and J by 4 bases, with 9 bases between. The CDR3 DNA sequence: TGTGCCAGCTCACCACCCAGGACAAATAATGAAAAACTGTTTTTT. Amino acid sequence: CASSPPRTNNEKLFF.

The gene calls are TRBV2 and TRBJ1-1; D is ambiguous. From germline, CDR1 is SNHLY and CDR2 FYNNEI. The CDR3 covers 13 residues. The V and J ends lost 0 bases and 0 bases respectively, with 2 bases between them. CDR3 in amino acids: CASSEAMNTEAFF. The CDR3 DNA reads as TGTGCCAGCAGTGAAGCTATGAACACTGAAGCTTTCTTT.

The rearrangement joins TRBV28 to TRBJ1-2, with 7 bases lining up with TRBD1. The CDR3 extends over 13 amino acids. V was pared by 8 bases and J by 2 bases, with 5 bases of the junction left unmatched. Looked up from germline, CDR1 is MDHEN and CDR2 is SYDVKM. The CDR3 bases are TGTGCCAGCCGTACAGGGGTGAACTATGGCTACACCTTC. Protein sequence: CASRTGVNYGYTF.

The CDR3 DNA follows: TGTGCCAGCAGCCACGGCTCCGGGACAGCTTATGGCTACACCTTC. The encoded protein is CASSHGSGTAYGYTF. The rearrangement joins TRBV7-2 to TRBJ1-2, with 7 bases matching TRBD1. Losses at the gene ends were 5 bases for V and 5 bases for J; bases not matched to a gene: 11. This CDR3 is 15 amino acids long. The germline V gene has CDR1 SGHTA and CDR2 FQGNSA.

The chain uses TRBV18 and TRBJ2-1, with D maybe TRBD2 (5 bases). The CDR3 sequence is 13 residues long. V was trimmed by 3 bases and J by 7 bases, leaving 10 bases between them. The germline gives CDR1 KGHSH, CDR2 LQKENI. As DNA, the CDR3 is TGTGCCAGCTCACCGGGAGCTCGGAATGAGCAGTTCTTC. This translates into CASSPGARNEQFF.

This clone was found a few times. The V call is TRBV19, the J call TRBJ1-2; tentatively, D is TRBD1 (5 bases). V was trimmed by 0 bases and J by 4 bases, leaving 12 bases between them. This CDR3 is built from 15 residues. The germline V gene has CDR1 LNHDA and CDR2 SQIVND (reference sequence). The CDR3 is CASSIDHPGVYGYTF. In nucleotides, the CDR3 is TGTGCCAGTAGTATAGATCACCCGGGGGTCTATGGCTACACCTTC.

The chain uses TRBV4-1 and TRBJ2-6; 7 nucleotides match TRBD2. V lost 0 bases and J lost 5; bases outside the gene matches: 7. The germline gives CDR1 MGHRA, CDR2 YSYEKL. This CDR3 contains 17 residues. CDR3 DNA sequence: TGCGCCAGCAGCCAAGAGCGGGGGAGCTCCAGGGCCAACGTCCTGACTTTC. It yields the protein CASSQERGSSRANVLTF.

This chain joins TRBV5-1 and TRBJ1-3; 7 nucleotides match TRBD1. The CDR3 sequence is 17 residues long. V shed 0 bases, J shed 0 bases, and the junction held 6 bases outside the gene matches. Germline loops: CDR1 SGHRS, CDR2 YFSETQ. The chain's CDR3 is CASSLVPGGRSGNTIYF. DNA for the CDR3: TGCGCCAGCAGCTTGGTGCCAGGGGGACGCTCTGGAAACACCATATATTTT.

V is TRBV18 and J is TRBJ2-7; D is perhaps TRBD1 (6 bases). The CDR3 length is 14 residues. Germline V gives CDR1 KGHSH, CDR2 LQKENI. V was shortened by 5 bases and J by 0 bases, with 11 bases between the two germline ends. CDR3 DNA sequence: TGTGCCAGCTCAAGGGGGTTGGGCTCCTACGAGCAGTACTTC. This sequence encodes CASSRGLGSYEQYF.

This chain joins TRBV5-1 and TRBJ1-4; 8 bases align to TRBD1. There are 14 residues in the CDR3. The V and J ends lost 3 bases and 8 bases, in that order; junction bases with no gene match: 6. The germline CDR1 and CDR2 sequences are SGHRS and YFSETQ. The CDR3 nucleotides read TGCGCCAGCAGCTCAGGACAGGGAAGCGAAAAACTGTTTTTT. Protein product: CASSSGQGSEKLFF.

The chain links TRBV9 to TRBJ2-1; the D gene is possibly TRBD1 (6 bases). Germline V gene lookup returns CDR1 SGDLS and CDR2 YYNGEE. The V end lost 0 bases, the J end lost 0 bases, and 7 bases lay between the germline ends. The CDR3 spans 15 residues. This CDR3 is CASSVEGDSYNEQFF. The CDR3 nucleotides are TGTGCCAGCAGCGTAGAGGGGGACTCCTACAATGAGCAGTTCTTC.

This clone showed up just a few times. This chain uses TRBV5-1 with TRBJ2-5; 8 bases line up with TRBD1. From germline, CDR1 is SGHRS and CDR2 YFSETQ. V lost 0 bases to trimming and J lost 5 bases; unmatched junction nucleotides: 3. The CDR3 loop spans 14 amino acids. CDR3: CASSLATGVETQYF. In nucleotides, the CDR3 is TGCGCCAGCAGCTTGGCGACAGGGGTTGAGACCCAGTACTTC.

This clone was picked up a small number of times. CDR3 coding DNA: TGTGCCAGCAGGAGGACGGGACAGTCCCATCAGCCCCAGCATTTT. Translated: CASRRTGQSHQPQHF. The V and J genes are TRBV6-5 and TRBJ1-5; 7 positions match TRBD1. The CDR3 has 15 residues. Trimming removed 6 bases from V and 5 bases from J; junction bases left unmatched: 10. Germline-derived CDR1 and CDR2 are MNHEY and SVGAGI.

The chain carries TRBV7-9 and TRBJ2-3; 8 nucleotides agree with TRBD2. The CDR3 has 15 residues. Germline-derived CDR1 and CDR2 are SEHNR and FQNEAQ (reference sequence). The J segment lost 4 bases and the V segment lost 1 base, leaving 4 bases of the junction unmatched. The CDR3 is CASSLVSGVPDTQYF. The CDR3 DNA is TGTGCCAGCAGCTTAGTTAGCGGGGTCCCAGATACGCAGTATTTT.

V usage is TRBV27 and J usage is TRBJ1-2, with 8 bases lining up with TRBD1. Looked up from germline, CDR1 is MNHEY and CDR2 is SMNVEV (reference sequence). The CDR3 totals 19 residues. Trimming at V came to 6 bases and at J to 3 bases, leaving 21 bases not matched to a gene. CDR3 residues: CASRLWSSDRAGYDYGYTF. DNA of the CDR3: TGTGCCAGCAGACTATGGTCGTCGGACAGGGCGGGGTATGACTATGGCTACACCTTC.

The CDR3 bases are TGTGCCAGCAGTTATCTGGCTTATGGCTACACCTTC. Its protein product is CASSYLAYGYTF. The chain combines TRBV6-5 with TRBJ1-2; no reliable D call. The V gene's germline CDR1 is MNHEY and CDR2 SVGAGI. The CDR3 totals 12 residues. The V end lost 3 bases, the J end lost 5 bases, and 7 bases lay between the germline ends.

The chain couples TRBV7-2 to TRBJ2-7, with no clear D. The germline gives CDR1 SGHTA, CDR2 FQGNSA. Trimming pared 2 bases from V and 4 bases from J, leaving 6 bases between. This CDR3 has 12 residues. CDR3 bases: TGTGCCAGCAGCTTATTCGGTTACGAGCAGTACTTC. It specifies CASSLFGYEQYF.

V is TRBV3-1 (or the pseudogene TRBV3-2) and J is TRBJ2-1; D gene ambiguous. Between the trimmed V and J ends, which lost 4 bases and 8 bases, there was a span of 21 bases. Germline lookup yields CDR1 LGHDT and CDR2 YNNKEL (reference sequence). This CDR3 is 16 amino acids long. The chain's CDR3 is CASSRKSPLVLDEQFF. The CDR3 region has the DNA TGTGCCAGCAGCCGTAAAAGTCCTCTAGTCCTAGATGAGCAGTTCTTC.

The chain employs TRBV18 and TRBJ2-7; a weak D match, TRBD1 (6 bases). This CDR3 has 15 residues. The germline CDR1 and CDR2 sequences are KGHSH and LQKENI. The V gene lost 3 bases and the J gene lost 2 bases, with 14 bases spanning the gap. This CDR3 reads CASSPTGGYAYEQYF. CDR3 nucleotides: TGTGCCAGCTCACCGACAGGAGGCTACGCCTACGAGCAGTACTTC.

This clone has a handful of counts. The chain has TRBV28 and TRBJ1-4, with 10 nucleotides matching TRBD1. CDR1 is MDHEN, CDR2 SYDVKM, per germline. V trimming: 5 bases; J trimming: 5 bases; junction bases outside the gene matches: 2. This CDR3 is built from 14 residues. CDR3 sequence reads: CASSLDRGNEKLFF. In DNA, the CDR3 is TGTGCCAGCAGTCTGGACAGGGGGAATGAAAAACTGTTTTTT.

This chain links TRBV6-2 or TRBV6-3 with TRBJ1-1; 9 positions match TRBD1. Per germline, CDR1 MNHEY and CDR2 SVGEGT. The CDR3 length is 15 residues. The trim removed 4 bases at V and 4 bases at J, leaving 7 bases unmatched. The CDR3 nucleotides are TGTGCCAGCAGTTCGTTGGGACAGGGAGTCACTGAAGCTTTCTTT. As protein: CASSSLGQGVTEAFF.